The sequence of this T cell receptor (beta chain) was determined in a study of cytomegalovirus exposure and HLA in healthy donors. Study-level findings and limits: Both high specificity and high sensitivity reportedly marked the classifier's diagnosis of cytomegalovirus status. An analysis done earlier found most TCR beta V segments productive about 90% or about 30% of the time. A later analysis linked a missense variant in DCLRE1C to the trimming of TCR beta V and J genes. A later analysis appeared to link common viral pathogens to several of the most significant clusters.

Primers included in the PCR were 60 Vbeta and 13 Jbeta primers. Measured with immunoSEQ multiplex PCR; TCRdb has only the in-frame clones, and not every one. In the table there are about 140,000 clones, roughly 80% of which are singletons. Comments on this clone: Its antigen is not identified.

The CDR3 has 14 residues. Germline CDR1 and CDR2: SGHTA and FQGNSA. Deletions cut 5 bases from V and 7 bases from J, with 15 bases between. What was sequenced was PBMCs. The V gene is TRBV7-2, the J gene TRBJ1-5; weak D call: TRBD1 (6 bases). The sequence was collected from a man between 35 and 55 years old in good health and CMV-seronegative. This CDR3 reads CASSPLGGAQPQHF. The CDR3 DNA reads as TGTGCCAGCAGCCCGCTTGGGGGCGCGCAGCCCCAGCATTTT.